This TCR beta chain derives from a study of shared T cell receptors in the human thymus. Clones were read by immunoSEQ multiplex PCR, and TCRdb kept only the in-frame ones, dropping some. The sample shows 700,000 or so clones, over 75% of them seen only once. V lost 3 bases, J lost 6 bases, and 9 bases stayed unmatched. CDR1 and CDR2 from the germline V gene are SGDLS and YYNGEE. The CDR3 is 14 amino acids. These data also formed part of another study, on human thymus T cells.

The receptor was derived from a girl in the first two years of life with a congenital heart defect. Sequencing input: thymocytes. This chain links TRBV9 with TRBJ2-7, with TRBD2 identical over 7 bases. CDR3 coding DNA: TGTGCCAGCAGCGGCGGACTAGTTGGAGGCGAGCAGTACTTC. This translates into CASSGGLVGGEQYF.